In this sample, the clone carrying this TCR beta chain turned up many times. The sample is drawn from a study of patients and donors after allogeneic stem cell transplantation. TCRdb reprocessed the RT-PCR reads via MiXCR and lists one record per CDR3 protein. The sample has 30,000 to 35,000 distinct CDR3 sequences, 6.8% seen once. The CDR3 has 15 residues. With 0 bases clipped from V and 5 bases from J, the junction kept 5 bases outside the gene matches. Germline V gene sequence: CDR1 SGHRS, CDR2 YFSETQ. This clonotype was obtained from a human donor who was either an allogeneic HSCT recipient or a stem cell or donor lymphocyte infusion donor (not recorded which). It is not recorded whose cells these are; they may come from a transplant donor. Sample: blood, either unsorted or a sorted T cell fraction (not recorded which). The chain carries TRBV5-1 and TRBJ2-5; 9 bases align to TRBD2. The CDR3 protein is CASSLVGTSLETQYF. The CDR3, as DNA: TGCGCCAGCAGCTTGGTGGGGACTAGCCTTGAGACCCAGTACTTC. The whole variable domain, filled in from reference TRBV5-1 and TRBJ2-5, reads KAGVTQTPRYLIKTRGQQVTLSCSPISGHRSVSWYQQTPGQGLQFLFEYFSETQRNKGNFPGRFSGRQFSNSRSEMNVSTLELGDSALYLCASSLVGTSLETQYFGPGTRLLVL.